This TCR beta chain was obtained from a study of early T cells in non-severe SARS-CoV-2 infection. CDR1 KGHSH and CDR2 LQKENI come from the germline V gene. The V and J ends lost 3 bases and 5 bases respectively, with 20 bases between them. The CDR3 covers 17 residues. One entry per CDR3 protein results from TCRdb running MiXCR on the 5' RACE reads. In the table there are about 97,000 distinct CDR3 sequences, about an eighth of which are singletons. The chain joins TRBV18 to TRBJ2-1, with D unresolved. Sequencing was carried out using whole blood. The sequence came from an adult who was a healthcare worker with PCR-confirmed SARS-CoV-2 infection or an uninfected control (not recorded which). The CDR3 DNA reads TGTGCCAGCTCACCCAGCGCTGCATCCCGGAAGGACAATGAGCAGTTCTTC. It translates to CASSPSAASRKDNEQFF. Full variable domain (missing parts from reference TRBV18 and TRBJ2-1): NAGVMQNPRHLVRRRGQEARLRCSPMKGHSHVYWYRQLPEEGLKFMVYLQKENIIDESGMPKERFSAEFPKEGPSILRIQQVVRGDSAAYFCASSPSAASRKDNEQFFGPGTRLTVL.